These 11 T cell receptor beta chains came from one sample sequenced in a study of a mutant IDH1 vaccine in newly diagnosed glioma. Their specific antigens are unknown. Sample time point: week 5, during vaccination. The study gave 300 ug of mutant IDH1 20-mer peptide per vaccine dose, with topical imiquimod. Generated by immunoSEQ multiplex PCR, the TCRdb table keeps only in-frame clones and is missing some. Of around 50,000 clones listed, 85% to 90% were seen once; the top ten hold approximately 4.6%. The specimen comprised PBMCs, sampled from a glioma patient whose treatment included an IDH1 peptide vaccine. The receptor set was obtained from a woman aged 40 to 50 with glioma.

This rearrangement joins TRBV19 to TRBJ2-1, with unresolved D. This CDR3 comprises 16 residues. V lost 2 bases to trimming and J lost 0 bases, with 11 bases between them. Germline CDR1 is LNHDA and CDR2 is SQIVND (reference sequence). CDR3 in amino acids: CASSIKGTVSYNEQFF. The DNA of the CDR3 is TGTGCCAGTAGTATAAAAGGTACAGTCTCCTACAATGAGCAGTTCTTC.

This clone appeared once. V is TRBV5-4 and J is TRBJ2-5; tentatively, D is TRBD1 (6 bases). CDR1 SGHNT and CDR2 YYREEE come from the germline V gene (reference sequence). The CDR3 spans 13 residues. V lost 5 bases to trimming and J lost 4 bases, with 12 bases between them. This CDR3 reads CASSKTGSETQYF. The CDR3 DNA follows: TGTGCCAGCAGTAAAACAGGGTCAGAGACCCAGTACTTC.

The CDR3 reads CASSPGDSGGYGYTF. The CDR3 DNA is TGTGCCAGCTCCCCCGGGGACTCCGGGGGGTATGGCTACACCTTC. The chain couples TRBV18 to TRBJ1-2; TRBD1 might be the D (5 bases). The germline V gene encodes CDR1 KGHSH and CDR2 LQKENI. This CDR3 is built from 15 residues. The ends were cut back, 6 bases at V and 5 bases at J, with 19 bases in the middle.

In this sample, this clone is medium-sized. The gene calls are TRBV6-5 and TRBJ2-7, with 10 bases lining up with TRBD1. Trimming took 0 bases from V and 3 from J; bases not matched to a gene: 2. CDR1 is MNHEY and CDR2 is SVGAGI in the germline V gene. The CDR3 covers 15 residues. CDR3 sequence: CASSYSTGGFYEQYF. In nucleotides, the CDR3 is TGTGCCAGCAGTTACTCGACAGGGGGCTTCTACGAGCAGTACTTC.

The genes are TRBV5-1 and TRBJ1-3; D gene ambiguous. Germline CDR1 reads SGHRS; CDR2 reads YFSETQ. Trimming pared 3 bases from V and 0 bases from J, leaving 13 bases between. This CDR3 spans 16 amino acids. The CDR3 region has the DNA TGCGCCAGCAGCTCGGACTCGGTAGGCTCTGGAAACACCATATATTTT. Residues: CASSSDSVGSGNTIYF. The full variable domain, in which reference TRBV5-1 and TRBJ1-3 provide the parts outside the CDR3, is KAGVTQTPRYLIKTRGQQVTLSCSPISGHRSVSWYQQTPGQGLQFLFEYFSETQRNKGNFPGRFSGRQFSNSRSEMNVSTLELGDSALYLCASSSDSVGSGNTIYFGEGSWLTVV.

The J gene is TRBJ2-1, the V gene TRBV6-6, with 8 bases identical to TRBD2. The CDR3 is 15 residues long. Per the germline V gene, CDR1 is MNHNY and CDR2 is SVGAGI (reference sequence). The trim removed 10 bases at V and 3 bases at J, leaving 11 bases unmatched. The CDR3 protein is CATLTGGAFYNEQFF. In nucleotides, the CDR3 is TGTGCCACCCTAACGGGGGGGGCCTTCTACAATGAGCAGTTCTTC.

This clone has more than one count but fewer than ten. This chain uses TRBV2 with TRBJ1-5; D remains ambiguous. CDR3 length equals 14 residues. Trimming pared 4 bases from V and 2 bases from J, leaving 9 bases between. The germline CDR1 and CDR2 sequences are SNHLY and FYNNEI. The CDR3 reads CASSVSGGNQPQHF. The CDR3 bases are TGTGCCAGCAGTGTATCCGGGGGCAATCAGCCCCAGCATTTT.

In this sample, this clone turned up once. The rearrangement joins TRBV12-5 to TRBJ2-1; D perhaps matches TRBD1 (5 bases). CDR3 size: 13 residues. CDR1 LGHNT and CDR2 FRNRAP come from the germline V gene. Deletions cut 3 bases from V and 8 bases from J, with 11 bases between. The CDR3 DNA follows: TGTGCTAGTGGTTTAAGGGGTGCCCATGAGCAGTTCTTC. Amino acids: CASGLRGAHEQFF.

The genes are TRBV4-1 and TRBJ1-5, with no clear D. CDR1 and CDR2 from the germline V gene are MGHRA and YSYEKL. Trimming left V 2 bases short and J 5 bases short, with 13 bases between. This CDR3 has 15 amino acids. The CDR3 DNA reads as TGCGCCAGCAGCCAATGGGAGAAGGGTTATCAGCCCCAGCATTTT. The encoded protein is CASSQWEKGYQPQHF.

V and J are TRBV5-4 and TRBJ2-5; TRBD1 matches 9 bases. V trimming: 4 bases; J trimming: 5 bases; junction bases outside the gene matches: 9. The V gene's germline CDR1 is SGHNT and CDR2 YYREEE (reference sequence). The CDR3 extends over 15 amino acids. CDR3 sequence: CASSRTGQGTETQYF. In DNA, the CDR3 is TGTGCCAGCAGCCGGACCGGACAGGGGACCGAGACCCAGTACTTC.

This chain connects TRBV12-5 to TRBJ2-2; tentatively, D is TRBD2 (7 bases). The CDR3 consists of 16 residues. Germline CDR1 LGHNT, CDR2 FRNRAP. The V end was cut by 6 bases, the J end by 5 bases, with 19 bases between. The CDR3 DNA follows: TGTGCTAGTGGGGGACGGGGGGCGGATCTAACCGGGGAGCTGTTTTTT. Its translation is CASGGRGADLTGELFF. Full variable domain (rest looked up from reference TRBV12-5 and TRBJ2-2): DARVTQTPRHKVTEMGQEVTMRCQPILGHNTVFWYRQTMMQGLELLAYFRNRAPLDDSGMPKDRFSAEMPDATLATLKIQPSEPRDSAVYFCASGGRGADLTGELFFGEGSRLTVL.